This record concerns one T cell receptor beta chain sequence. Its antigen is still unknown. The data belong to a study of CD8 T cells in Susac syndrome. From germline, CDR1 is DFQATT and CDR2 SNEGSKA (reference sequence). The CDR3 has 16 amino acids. After removal of 6 bases from V and 5 bases from J, the junction contained 14 bases not matched to a gene. Reverse transcription of roughly 0.5 to 1 ug RNA was carried out with random hexamers. TCRdb called the immunoSEQ multiplex PCR reads again in MiXCR, with one record for every CDR3 protein. Counted here are about 150,000 distinct CDR3 sequences, 90% to 95% occurring once; the ten biggest clones make up 0.15% to 0.2%. TCR beta was sequenced from blood CD8+ and CD4+ T cells. Study results and caveats: Regarding the TCR sequencing and HLA analysis, the study admitted that a relatively small number of individuals were involved.

The receptor's source is a human donor with Susac syndrome. Sequences were obtained from CD4+ T cells from PBMCs. V usage is TRBV20-1 and J usage is TRBJ2-1; 9 positions match TRBD1. CDR3 sequence (DNA): TGCAGTGCGAAAGACAGGGGGTCGCAATACAACAATGAGCAGTTCTTC. It translates to CSAKDRGSQYNNEQFF.